What follows are 16 T cell receptor beta chains derived from one specimen sequenced in a study of long-term antiretroviral therapy in people with HIV. Samples were assayed with immunoSEQ v3.0 at survey level. Libraries were prepared by immunoSEQ multiplex PCR; TCRdb keeps only in-frame clonotypes and omits some of them. In the table there are under 20,000 clones, approximately 80% of which are singletons. This specimen was unsorted PBMCs, taken 0.1 years before starting antiretroviral therapy. These receptors were collected from a young man with HIV.

In its sample, this clone was seen once. The rearrangement joins TRBV14 to TRBJ2-7; TRBD2 agrees at 12 bases. Germline-derived CDR1 and CDR2 are SGHDN and FVKESK. Trimming took 5 bases from V and 4 from J; bases not matched to a gene: 6. The CDR3 loop spans 15 amino acids. The CDR3 loop is CASSSPSGRVYEQYF. CDR3 nucleotides: TGTGCCAGCAGCTCCCCTAGCGGGAGGGTATACGAGCAGTACTTC.

V usage is TRBV5-1 and J usage is TRBJ1-1; 7 nucleotides match TRBD1. V lost 4 bases and J lost 5; bases outside the gene matches: 11. CDR3 length equals 15 residues. Germline V gene data show CDR1 as SGHRS and CDR2 as YFSETQ. CDR3 DNA: TGCGCCAGCAGCCCTTTAGAGGTCAGGGGGACTGAAGCTTTCTTT. Translated: CASSPLEVRGTEAFF.

V usage is TRBV28 and J usage is TRBJ2-1; D unresolved. The germline V and J ends were trimmed by 2 bases and 5 bases, with 10 bases remaining between them. Germline assignment: CDR1 MDHEN and CDR2 SYDVKM. CDR3 length equals 14 residues. CDR3 loop: CASSLQRRDNEQFF. The CDR3 region has the DNA TGTGCCAGCAGTTTACAACGGAGAGACAATGAGCAGTTCTTC.

The chain employs TRBV27 and TRBJ1-4, with D perhaps TRBD1 (5 bases). Germline CDR1 is MNHEY and CDR2 is SMNVEV (reference sequence). Trimming removed 1 base at V and 5 bases at J, with 11 bases between. The CDR3 consists of 15 residues. CDR3 bases: TGTGCCAGCAGTTTATTCTTCGGGGGGAATGAAAAACTGTTTTTT. The encoded protein is CASSLFFGGNEKLFF. The full variable domain, in which reference TRBV27 and TRBJ1-4 provide the parts outside the CDR3, is EAQVTQNPRYLITVTGKKLTVTCSQNMNHEYMSWYRQDPGLGLRQIYYSMNVEVTDKGDVPEGYKVSRKEKRNFPLILESPSPNQTSLYFCASSLFFGGNEKLFFGSGTQLSVL.

Worth noting for this clone: A read error may produce the germline difference seen at one junction end. The chain combines TRBV10-2 with TRBJ2-7; 7 bases line up with TRBD2. CDR3 length: 14 residues. CDR1 WSHSY and CDR2 SAAADI come from the germline V gene. CDR3 DNA sequence: TGCGCCAGCAGTGTAGGGAACATACGGGGGGAGGCAATCTTC. It codes for CASSVGNIRGEAIF.

This chain uses TRBV4-3 with TRBJ1-4; possibly TRBD1 for D (6 bases). The V end was cut by 1 base, the J end by 8 bases, with 14 bases between. Germline V gene data show CDR1 as LGHNA and CDR2 as YSLEER. CDR3 length equals 15 residues. Here the CDR3 DNA reads TGCGCCAGCAGCCAAGGACGGGGGGCCGGGGAAAAACTGTTTTTT. Translating gives CASSQGRGAGEKLFF.

This chain joins TRBV27 and TRBJ2-7; D gene ambiguous. Trimming stripped 5 bases from V and 6 bases from J, with 17 bases between. The CDR3 has 14 amino acids. Germline lookup yields CDR1 MNHEY and CDR2 SMNVEV (reference sequence). The CDR3 DNA reads TGTGCCAGCAGTCTCCGTTTTGGTCCCCGCGAGCAGTACTTC. It encodes CASSLRFGPREQYF.

The gene calls are TRBV11-2 and TRBJ2-3, with D perhaps TRBD2 (5 bases). The CDR3 is 16 amino acids. Trimming removed 1 base at V and 3 bases at J, with 14 bases between. From germline, CDR1 is SGHAT and CDR2 FQNNGV. CDR3 sequence: CASSLGAVGETDTQYF. DNA for the CDR3: TGTGCCAGCAGCTTAGGAGCCGTTGGGGAGACAGATACGCAGTATTTT. The full variable domain, its missing parts supplied by reference TRBV11-2 and TRBJ2-3, is EAGVAQSPRYKIIEKRQSVAFWCNPISGHATLYWYQQILGQGPKLLIQFQNNGVVDDSQLPKDRFSAERLKGVDSTLKIQPAKLEDSAVYLCASSLGAVGETDTQYFGPGTRLTVL.

V is TRBV7-9 and J is TRBJ2-5; possibly TRBD2 for D (5 bases). The J call may be faulty, since TRBJ2-7 better matches the DNA end. CDR1 is SEHNR, CDR2 FQNEAQ, per germline (reference sequence). The CDR3 totals 17 residues. The CDR3, as DNA: TGTGCCAGCAGCCTCTCTACAAGCGGAGCTCCAGCCTACGAGCAGTACTTC. Its translation: CASSLSTSGAPAYEQYF.

This chain uses TRBV4-1 with TRBJ1-4, with 8 bases aligning to TRBD1. This CDR3 is 17 amino acids long. The V and J ends lost 1 base and 5 bases, in that order; junction bases with no gene match: 9. Germline CDR1 is MGHRA and CDR2 is YSYEKL. CDR3 sequence: CASSQVGTRTGNEKLFF. CDR3 DNA: TGCGCCAGCAGCCAAGTTGGTACGAGGACAGGGAATGAAAAACTGTTTTTT.

V gene TRBV5-1 combines with J gene TRBJ2-7, with D perhaps TRBD2 (6 bases). Trimming removed 1 base from V and 3 bases from J, with 11 bases in between. Germline CDR1 is SGHRS and CDR2 is YFSETQ. The CDR3 is made up of 14 amino acids. In DNA, the CDR3 is TGCGCCAGCAGCTTGATCGGGGGTAGCTACGAGCAGTACTTC. Translation: CASSLIGGSYEQYF.

The V and J genes are TRBV28 and TRBJ1-1; D ambiguous. From germline, CDR1 is MDHEN and CDR2 SYDVKM. Deletions cut 5 bases from V and 6 bases from J, with 10 bases between. The CDR3 spans 12 residues. CDR3 sequence reads: CASSRDWAEAFF. CDR3 in DNA: TGTGCCAGCAGTCGGGATTGGGCTGAAGCTTTCTTT.

CDR3 region: CASSYPGPGAHEQFF. DNA for the CDR3: TGTGCCAGCAGTTACCCTGGTCCGGGGGCGCATGAGCAGTTCTTC. The V gene is TRBV6-5, the J gene TRBJ2-1; D assignment may be TRBD1 or TRBD2 (6 bases each). Trimming shortened V by 2 bases and J by 8 bases, and 16 bases separated the two germline ends. This CDR3 region has 15 residues. CDR1 is MNHEY and CDR2 is SVGAGI in the germline V gene.

The V gene is TRBV19, the J gene TRBJ1-1, with D perhaps TRBD1 (5 bases). With 6 bases removed from V and 1 base from J, the gap between germline ends came to 15 bases. Germline CDR1 reads LNHDA; CDR2 reads SQIVND (reference sequence). The CDR3 loop spans 15 amino acids. In DNA form, the CDR3 reads TGTGCCAGTAGGATCGCAGGCGGGACGAACACTGAAGCTTTCTTT. Its translation is CASRIAGGTNTEAFF.

V is TRBV18 and J is TRBJ1-1; D is unresolved. V was shortened by 6 bases and J by 4 bases, with 12 bases between the two germline ends. Germline loops: CDR1 KGHSH, CDR2 LQKENI. CDR3 length: 13 residues. The chain's CDR3 is CASSLGSSTEAFF. The CDR3 bases are TGTGCCAGCTCGCTCGGGAGTTCCACTGAAGCTTTCTTT.

This clone was seen only a few times. This chain connects TRBV7-9 to TRBJ1-2; the D gene is possibly TRBD1 (5 bases). There are 12 residues in the CDR3. V was clipped by 7 bases and J by 9 bases, with 15 bases between them. Germline V gene sequence: CDR1 SEHNR, CDR2 FQNEAQ (reference sequence). The CDR3 DNA is TGTGCCAGCAAGAAAGACGGGACTAGCTACACCTTC. It yields the protein CASKKDGTSYTF. Filled out from reference TRBV7-9 and TRBJ1-2, the complete variable domain reads DTGVSQNPRHKITKRGQNVTFRCDPISEHNRLYWYRQTLGQGPEFLTYFQNEAQLEKSRLLSDRFSAERPKGSFSTLEIQRTEQGDSAMYLCASKKDGTSYTFGSGTRLTVV.